This entry lists 14 T cell receptor beta chains sequenced from one sample in a study of blood T cell repertoires in COVID-19. TCRdb's table, derived via immunoSEQ multiplex PCR, lists solely in-frame clones and lacks some. The sample consists of hundreds of thousands of clones, approximately 91% of them appearing once. The sample taken for sequencing was PBMCs or T cells enriched from blood (not recorded which). The origin of the receptors is a man in his sixties who had recovered from COVID-19.

CDR3 bases: TGTGCCAGCAGCCAACAAAATAGCAATCAGCCCCAGCATTTT. Its translation is CASSQQNSNQPQHF. V gene TRBV16 combines with J gene TRBJ1-5; D uncertain. CDR1 KGHSY and CDR2 FQNENV come from the germline V gene. The V end was cut by 2 bases, the J end by 0 bases, with 5 bases between. The CDR3 length is 14 residues. Full variable domain (rest looked up from reference TRBV16 and TRBJ1-5): GEEVAQTPKHLVRGEGQKAKLYCAPIKGHSYVFWYQQVLKNEFKFLISFQNENVFDETGMPKERFSAKCLPNSPCSLEIQATKLEDSAVYFCASSQQNSNQPQHFGDGTRLSIL.

The chain recombines TRBV4-2 with TRBJ2-3, with 15 bases that match TRBD2. The V gene end was trimmed by 3 bases and the J gene end by 8 bases; junction bases not matched to a gene: 12. In germline, CDR1 is LGHNA, CDR2 YNFKEQ. This CDR3 spans 18 amino acids. This CDR3 is CASSHRTSGRGPEGTQYF. The CDR3 DNA reads TGTGCCAGCAGCCATCGGACTAGCGGGAGGGGGCCGGAGGGTACGCAGTATTTT.

The chain uses TRBV18 and TRBJ2-1, with 7 bases lining up with TRBD2. J lost 4 bases, V lost 3 bases, and 6 bases had no gene match. The V gene's germline CDR1 is KGHSH and CDR2 LQKENI. CDR3 length: 15 residues. The CDR3 is CASSPAGEVYNEQFF. In DNA form, the CDR3 reads TGTGCCAGCTCACCCGCGGGAGAAGTTTACAATGAGCAGTTCTTC. The variable domain in full, completed from reference TRBV18 and TRBJ2-1, reads NAGVMQNPRHLVRRRGQEARLRCSPMKGHSHVYWYRQLPEEGLKFMVYLQKENIIDESGMPKERFSAEFPKEGPSILRIQQVVRGDSAAYFCASSPAGEVYNEQFFGPGTRLTVL.

The chain uses TRBV11-2 and TRBJ1-5; D remains unclear. The V and J ends lost 0 bases and 2 bases respectively, with 5 bases between them. CDR3 length: 14 residues. Germline values: CDR1 SGHAT, CDR2 FQNNGV. Here the CDR3 reads CASSLDHGNQPQHF. CDR3 sequence (DNA): TGTGCCAGCAGCTTAGATCATGGCAATCAGCCCCAGCATTTT.

This clone was seen only a few times. The chain joins TRBV10-3 to TRBJ1-3; no clear D. This CDR3 spans 12 amino acids. Germline assignment: CDR1 ENHRY and CDR2 SYGVKD. V was cut by 5 bases and J by 7 bases, with 9 bases left in between. The CDR3 protein is CAISPPGNTIYF. CDR3 bases: TGTGCCATCAGTCCCCCGGGGAACACCATATATTTT.

The chain is built from TRBV10-3 and TRBJ2-3, with 7 bases matching TRBD1. The CDR3 covers 18 residues. The V segment lost 0 bases and the J segment 4 bases; nucleotides outside the gene matches: 13. CDR1 is ENHRY and CDR2 is SYGVKD in the germline V gene. CDR3 residues: CAISESMGLGGWADTQYF. CDR3 nucleotide sequence: TGTGCCATCAGTGAGTCGATGGGGTTAGGGGGCTGGGCAGATACGCAGTATTTT.

Details on this clone: One end of the junction varies from germline; a read error may be responsible. For the CDR3, the DNA is TGCGCCAGCCATAGGGAGGGGAGGGATTTT. It translates to CASHREGRDF. The chain recombines TRBV5-1 with TRBJ2-3, with 7 bases fitting TRBD2. The CDR3 covers 10 residues. Looked up from germline, CDR1 is SGHRS and CDR2 is YFSETQ.

This chain links TRBV7-8 with TRBJ2-1, with TRBD2 identical over 12 bases. V shed 4 bases and J 7 bases; nucleotides not matched to a gene: 8. From germline, CDR1 is SGHVS and CDR2 FQNEAQ. The CDR3 sequence is 16 residues long. CDR3 residues: CASSWRLAGVVNEQFF. The CDR3 bases are TGTGCCAGCAGCTGGAGACTAGCGGGAGTAGTAAATGAGCAGTTCTTC.

The V call is TRBV28, the J call TRBJ2-6; D gene ambiguous. Trimming shortened V by 4 bases and J by 4 bases, and 8 bases separated the two germline ends. This CDR3 spans 14 amino acids. Germline V gives CDR1 MDHEN, CDR2 SYDVKM. The CDR3 coding sequence is TGTGCCAGCAGTTACGGGTTCGGGGCCAACGTCCTGACTTTC. Protein sequence: CASSYGFGANVLTF.

This clone appeared a single time. J is TRBJ2-7 and V is TRBV5-1, with 10 bases aligning to TRBD1. J gave up 5 bases and V 5 bases, and 4 bases lay outside the gene matches. The CDR3 contains 13 residues. Germline CDR1 is SGHRS and CDR2 is YFSETQ. The DNA of the CDR3 is TGCGCCAGCAGTGGGACAGGGGTAGACGAGCAGTACTTC. Protein sequence: CASSGTGVDEQYF.

This sequence joins TRBV21-1 and TRBJ2-7; the listed D gene, TRBD1, was not tested against the DNA. TRBV21-1 corresponds to a pseudogene. The CDR3 covers 16 residues. This CDR3 reads CASSIDRQCIPYEQYF. In nucleotides, the CDR3 is TGTGCCAGCAGCATAGACAGACAGTGCATCCCCTACGAGCAGTACTTC.

The genes are TRBV14 and TRBJ2-7; D may be TRBD1 (6 bases). Trimming removed 1 base from V and 4 bases from J, with 11 bases in between. Germline CDR1 is SGHDN and CDR2 is FVKESK. The CDR3 is 14 amino acids. CDR3 sequence: CASSQVGGGYEQYF. In nucleotides, the CDR3 is TGTGCCAGCAGCCAAGTTGGGGGCGGGTACGAGCAGTACTTC. Complete variable domain (other parts from reference TRBV14 and TRBJ2-7): EAGVTQFPSHSVIEKGQTVTLRCDPISGHDNLYWYRRVMGKEIKFLLHFVKESKQDESGMPNNRFLAERTGGTYSTLKVQPAELEDSGVYFCASSQVGGGYEQYFGPGTRLTVT.

The rearrangement links TRBV5-4 to TRBJ2-3, with TRBD2 matching over 10 bases. The germline CDR1 and CDR2 sequences are SGHNT and YYREEE (reference sequence). V was clipped by 4 bases and J by 6 bases; unmatched bases: 11. The CDR3 totals 16 residues. The CDR3, as DNA: TGTGCCAGCAGCCTGAAGACGAGCGGGAGGGGGGATACGCAGTATTTT. The encoded protein is CASSLKTSGRGDTQYF.

The chain carries TRBV6-5 and TRBJ1-5; no reliable D call. There are 13 residues in the CDR3. V gave up 0 bases and J gave up 5 bases, with 5 bases separating them. Germline loops: CDR1 MNHEY, CDR2 SVGAGI. The CDR3 DNA follows: TGTGCCAGCAGTTACTCCATCCATCAGCCCCAGCATTTT. It translates to CASSYSIHQPQHF.